A single sample is the source of the 8 T cell receptor beta chains below, sequenced in a study of shared clonotypes between healthy human individuals. Clones were sequenced by immunoSEQ multiplex PCR, and TCRdb holds only the in-frame ones, with some missing. The sample holds some 1 million clones, 60% to 80% seen once. Specimen: memory CD4+ T cells sorted from blood. Subset: CD45RA-negative fraction. Every receptor here comes from a man between 18 and 29 years old in good health.

This clone has a handful of counts. The chain uses TRBV10-2 and TRBJ1-3, with D unresolved. The length of the CDR3 is 15 residues. The V end was cut by 2 bases, the J end by 2 bases, with 10 bases between. Germline assignment: CDR1 WSHSY and CDR2 SAAADI. CDR3 sequence reads: CASSEMANPGNTIYF. CDR3 DNA: TGCGCCAGCAGTGAGATGGCTAACCCTGGAAACACCATATATTTT.

The J gene is TRBJ1-6, the V gene TRBV5-4; possibly TRBD1 for D (5 bases). The V end lost 4 bases, the J end lost 11 bases, and 16 bases lay between the germline ends. This CDR3 comprises 14 residues. CDR1 and CDR2 (germline): SGHNT, YYREEE (reference sequence). For the CDR3, the DNA is TGTGCCAGCAGCCCGATAGGGGAGCACCCACCCCTCCACTTT. The encoded protein is CASSPIGEHPPLHF.

The rearrangement uses TRBV5-4 and TRBJ2-7; D may be TRBD2 (5 bases). The CDR3 loop spans 13 amino acids. Germline CDR1 is SGHNT and CDR2 is YYREEE (reference sequence). The V end lost 4 bases, the J end lost 3 bases, and 11 bases lay between the germline ends. CDR3 amino acids: CASSAPGNYEQYF. The CDR3 DNA follows: TGTGCCAGCAGCGCACCCGGGAACTACGAGCAGTACTTC.

The DNA for the CDR3 is TGTGCCAGCTCTCACGGACCCTACGAGCAGTACTTC. Translating gives CASSHGPYEQYF. The chain links TRBV11-2 to TRBJ2-7; D call uncertain. V shed 8 bases and J shed 2 bases, with 10 bases lying between them. CDR3 length equals 12 residues. From germline, CDR1 is SGHAT and CDR2 FQNNGV.

The chain couples TRBV10-3 to TRBJ1-1; 7 nucleotides match TRBD1. The CDR3 has 14 amino acids. CDR1 and CDR2 from the germline V gene are ENHRY and SYGVKD. Losses at the gene ends were 10 bases for V and 2 bases for J; bases not matched to a gene: 10. The CDR3 is CASDREGDNTEAFF. The DNA of the CDR3 is TGTGCCAGCGACAGGGAGGGGGATAACACTGAAGCTTTCTTT.

CDR3 DNA sequence: TGTGCCAGCAGCCCTAGCCTGATCAGGGACGACTATAATTCACCCCTCCACTTT. Its protein product is CASSPSLIRDDYNSPLHF. The genes are TRBV9 and TRBJ1-6; D might be TRBD1 (5 bases). The CDR3 spans 18 residues. The V and J ends lost 4 bases and 3 bases respectively, with 20 bases between them. Germline CDR1 is SGDLS and CDR2 is YYNGEE.

The chain carries TRBV30 and TRBJ2-3; no reliable D call. This CDR3 comprises 13 residues. V lost 0 bases and J lost 2, with 6 bases in between. Germline CDR1 is GTSNPN and CDR2 is SVGIG (reference sequence). This CDR3 reads CAWSVGFTDTQYF. The CDR3 DNA is TGTGCCTGGAGTGTAGGGTTCACAGATACGCAGTATTTT.

The chain recombines TRBV6-6 with TRBJ2-5; D is uncertain. The CDR3 runs 14 residues. Trimming stripped 6 bases from V and 2 bases from J, with 13 bases between. The germline gives CDR1 MNHNY, CDR2 SVGAGI (reference sequence). For the CDR3, the DNA is TGTGCCAGCAGCCGGTCCGGCAAGCAAGAGACCCAGTACTTC. Amino acids: CASSRSGKQETQYF.